Sequencing of this T cell receptor (beta chain) was carried out in a study of T cells in tuberculosis. The CDR3 covers 14 residues. Trimming pared 5 bases from V and 4 bases from J, leaving 14 bases between. Germline V gene lookup returns CDR1 SEHNR and CDR2 FQNEAQ (reference sequence). Assay: immunoSEQ multiplex PCR; the TCRdb copy retains only in-frame clones and omits some. The table lists about 30,000 clones, roughly 94% of them singletons. The clonotype originates from a donor aged 10-29 years with latent tuberculosis or without tuberculosis infection. The sequencing input was PBMCs. The chain couples TRBV7-9 to TRBJ2-5, with D possibly matching TRBD1 (5 bases). CDR3 region: CASSLSQGTETQYF. The CDR3 DNA sequence: TGTGCCAGCAGCCTAAGTCAGGGCACAGAGACCCAGTACTTC.